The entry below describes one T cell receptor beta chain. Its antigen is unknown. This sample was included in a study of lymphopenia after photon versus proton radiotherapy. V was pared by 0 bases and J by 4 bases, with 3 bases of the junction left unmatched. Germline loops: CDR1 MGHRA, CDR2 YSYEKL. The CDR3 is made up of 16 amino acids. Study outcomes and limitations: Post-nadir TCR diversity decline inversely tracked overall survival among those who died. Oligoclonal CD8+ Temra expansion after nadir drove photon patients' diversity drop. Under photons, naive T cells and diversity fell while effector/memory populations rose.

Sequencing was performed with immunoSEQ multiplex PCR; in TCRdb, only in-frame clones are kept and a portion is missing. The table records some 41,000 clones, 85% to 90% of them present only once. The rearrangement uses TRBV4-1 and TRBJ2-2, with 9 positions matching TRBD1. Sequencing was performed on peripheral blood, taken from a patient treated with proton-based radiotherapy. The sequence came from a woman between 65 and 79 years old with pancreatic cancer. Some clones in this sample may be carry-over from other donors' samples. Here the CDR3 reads CASSQDTGGSTGELFF. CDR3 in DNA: TGCGCCAGCAGCCAAGATACAGGGGGCAGCACCGGGGAGCTGTTTTTT.